Listed below are T cell receptor beta chains from one sample, sequenced in a study of OX40 agonist ivuxolimab in advanced cancers. Sequencing used immunoSEQ multiplex PCR; TCRdb keeps in-frame clones, though not all of them. Of 90,000 or so clones in the sample, around 91% were seen once. The starting material was CD4+ or CD8+ T cells sorted from blood, obtained in a trial of the OX40 agonist ivuxolimab. These receptors all come from an adult with an advanced solid tumor such as melanoma, head and neck, liver or kidney cancer. Each CDR3 is given with its conserved first and last residue. D genes are given only for firm matches. Rows may omit the clone size; those that give it use once, few, many or a size class.

DNA: TGTGCCAGCAGCGCGGACAGTCAACGGGAGCAGTACTTC
CDR3: CASSADSQREQYF
D: .
size: .
V: TRBV5-4
J: TRBJ2-7

DNA: TGCGCCAGCAGCCAAGTTTGGAGTGACTCCTACGAGCAGTACTTC
CDR3: CASSQVWSDSYEQYF
D: .
size: .
V: TRBV4-3
J: TRBJ2-7

DNA: TGTGCCAGCAGCTTAGAGATTCTTCAGCCCCAGCATTTT
CDR3: CASSLEILQPQHF
D: .
size: .
V: TRBV11-2
J: TRBJ1-5

DNA: TGTGCCAGCAGTGTCAGGGTCTCTGGGGCCAACGTCCTGACTTTC
CDR3: CASSVRVSGANVLTF
D: .
size: .
V: TRBV21-1
J: TRBJ2-6

DNA: TGCGCCAGCAGCTTGGGAATCGGACAGGGGAATAACGATGGCTACACCTTC
CDR3: CASSLGIGQGNNDGYTF
D: TRBD1
size: .
V: TRBV5-1
J: TRBJ1-2

DNA: TGTGCCAGCTCACCCCCGAGCTGGCGGGCCAAAAACATTCAGTACTTC
CDR3: CASSPPSWRAKNIQYF
D: .
size: once
V: TRBV18
J: TRBJ2-4

DNA: TGTGCCAGCAGCTTAGCCCGACTAGCGGGAGGGCTTTCAGATACGCAGTATTTT
CDR3: CASSLARLAGGLSDTQYF
D: TRBD2
size: .
V: TRBV7-9
J: TRBJ2-3

DNA: TGTGCCAGCAGTGGCGGGGGACGCACAGATACGCAGTATTTT
CDR3: CASSGGGRTDTQYF
D: TRBD2
size: .
V: TRBV2
J: TRBJ2-3

DNA: TGTGCCAGCAAAGCAACAGGGAGCGATTACGAGCAGTACTTC
CDR3: CASKATGSDYEQYF
D: .
size: once
V: TRBV2
J: TRBJ2-7

DNA: TGTGCCAGCAGCTTAGCGGCAGTTTATGGCTACACCTTC
CDR3: CASSLAAVYGYTF
D: .
size: .
V: TRBV7-9
J: TRBJ1-2

DNA: TGTGCCAGCACTACTGAGGGGGTTGTTGGCTACACCTTC
CDR3: CASTTEGVVGYTF
D: .
size: .
V: TRBV6-9
J: TRBJ1-2

DNA: TGTGCCAGCAGCCCCGGGACTAACACCGGGGAGCTGTTTTTT
CDR3: CASSPGTNTGELFF
D: .
size: .
V: TRBV11-1
J: TRBJ2-2

DNA: TGTGCCCCTTTCCCGACTAGCGGGAGTACAGATACGCAGTATTTT
CDR3: CAPFPTSGSTDTQYF
D: TRBD2
size: .
V: TRBV19
J: TRBJ2-3

DNA: TGTGCCAGCAGCACGGGAATGAACACTGAAGCTTTCTTT
CDR3: CASSTGMNTEAFF
D: .
size: once
V: TRBV5-6
J: TRBJ1-1

DNA: TGTGCCAGCAGTTCGCTAGGGTCTGAGACCCAGTACTTC
CDR3: CASSSLGSETQYF
D: .
size: .
V: TRBV27
J: TRBJ2-5

DNA: TGTGCCAGCAGGCCCGGGACAGAGACCTACGAGCAGTACTTC
CDR3: CASRPGTETYEQYF
D: TRBD1
size: .
V: TRBV7-2
J: TRBJ2-7

DNA: TGCGCCAGCTGTCGGGTAGCGGGAACCCTACAAGAGACCCAGTACTTC
CDR3: CASCRVAGTLQETQYF
D: TRBD2
size: few
V: TRBV5-1
J: TRBJ2-5

DNA: TGTGCCAGCAGCCTGGCCGCCTCCGCGGAAGCTTTCTTT
CDR3: CASSLAASAEAFF
D: .
size: .
V: TRBV6-5
J: TRBJ1-1

DNA: TGTGCCAGCAGCTTAAAGCGAAGACTAGCGAGAAGAAATGAGCAGTTCTTC
CDR3: CASSLKRRLARRNEQFF
D: TRBD2
size: .
V: TRBV11-3
J: TRBJ2-1

DNA: TGTGCCAGCAGCCGTGGGACAGGGTTTATGGATACGCAGTATTTT
CDR3: CASSRGTGFMDTQYF
D: TRBD1
size: once
V: TRBV11-3
J: TRBJ2-3

DNA: TGTGCCTGGGACACCCGGTGGCTAGCGGGGACCCAGTACTTC
CDR3: CAWDTRWLAGTQYF
D: TRBD2
size: .
V: TRBV30
J: TRBJ2-5

DNA: TGTGCCATCAGAGCGGGAGAAGTCGATGAGCAGTTCTTC
CDR3: CAIRAGEVDEQFF
D: TRBD2
size: .
V: TRBV10-3
J: TRBJ2-1

DNA: TGTGCCAGCGGGGTGTATGGGGGCGGGGACGAGCAGTACTTC
CDR3: CASGVYGGGDEQYF
D: .
size: .
V: TRBV6-1
J: TRBJ2-7

DNA: TGTGCCAGCAGCGCCTCCGGGGGCAACTACGAGCAGTACTTC
CDR3: CASSASGGNYEQYF
D: .
size: .
V: TRBV4-2
J: TRBJ2-7

DNA: TGTGCCAGCAGCTTCTACCGTACTCCGGTCCTCCAGCATTTT
CDR3: CASSFYRTPVLQHF
D: .
size: .
V: TRBV5-6
J: TRBJ1-5

DNA: TGTGCCTGGGACGGGGCGTCGAACACTGAAGCTTTCTTT
CDR3: CAWDGASNTEAFF
D: .
size: .
V: TRBV30
J: TRBJ1-1

DNA: TGTGCCAGCAGCTCTAAGGGGACAGGGAGGCCTGGGGCCAACGTCCTGACTTTC
CDR3: CASSSKGTGRPGANVLTF
D: TRBD1
size: .
V: TRBV5-6
J: TRBJ2-6

DNA: TGTGCCATCAGTCTTGGGGAATGGGAAGGCGAGCAGTACTTC
CDR3: CAISLGEWEGEQYF
D: .
size: .
V: TRBV10-3
J: TRBJ2-7

DNA: TGCGCCAGCAGCTCGGGGGGCCCCTATGGCTACACCTTC
CDR3: CASSSGGPYGYTF
D: .
size: .
V: TRBV5-1
J: TRBJ1-2

DNA: TGTGCCAGCAGTGAAAGGGCAGGGGAGAATTCACCCCTCCACTTT
CDR3: CASSERAGENSPLHF
D: .
size: .
V: TRBV2
J: TRBJ1-6

DNA: TGCGCCAGCAGCTCAGGGGGAGCCACCCAAGAGACCCAGTACTTC
CDR3: CASSSGGATQETQYF
D: TRBD1
size: .
V: TRBV5-1
J: TRBJ2-5

DNA: TGTGCCAGCAGCTTAGACCGGAGCGGTGCAGATACGCAGTATTTT
CDR3: CASSLDRSGADTQYF
D: .
size: .
V: TRBV7-8
J: TRBJ2-3

DNA: TGTGCCAGCAGTTTGCTCGAGGCTGGCTACACCTTC
CDR3: CASSLLEAGYTF
D: .
size: once
V: TRBV28
J: TRBJ1-2

DNA: TGCGCCAGCAGCCAAGGGGGGGCTTCCTACTCTGGAAACACCATATATTTT
CDR3: CASSQGGASYSGNTIYF
D: .
size: .
V: TRBV4-1
J: TRBJ1-3

DNA: TGTGCCAGCAGTTTCGGTAGAGTCTCCTACAATGAGCAGTTCTTC
CDR3: CASSFGRVSYNEQFF
D: .
size: .
V: TRBV27
J: TRBJ2-1

DNA: TGCGCCAGCAGCCAAGACTTAGCGGGAGTCTACAATGAGCAGTTCTTC
CDR3: CASSQDLAGVYNEQFF
D: TRBD2
size: .
V: TRBV4-1
J: TRBJ2-1